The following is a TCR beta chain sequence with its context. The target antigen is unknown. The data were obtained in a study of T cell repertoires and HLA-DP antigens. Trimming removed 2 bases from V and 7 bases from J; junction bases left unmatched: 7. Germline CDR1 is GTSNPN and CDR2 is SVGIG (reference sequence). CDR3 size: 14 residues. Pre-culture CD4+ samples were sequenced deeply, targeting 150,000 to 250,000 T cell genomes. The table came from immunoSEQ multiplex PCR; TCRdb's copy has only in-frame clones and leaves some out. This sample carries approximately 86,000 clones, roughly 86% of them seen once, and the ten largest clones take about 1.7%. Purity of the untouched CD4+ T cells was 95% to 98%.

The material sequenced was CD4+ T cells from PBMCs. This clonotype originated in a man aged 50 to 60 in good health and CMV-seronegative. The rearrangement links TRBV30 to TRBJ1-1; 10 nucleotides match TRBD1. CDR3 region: CAWSPSGQGIEAFF. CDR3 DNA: TGTGCCTGGAGTCCCTCGGGACAGGGGATTGAAGCTTTCTTT. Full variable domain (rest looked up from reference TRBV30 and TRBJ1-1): SQTIHQWPATLVQPVGSPLSLECTVEGTSNPNLYWYRQAAGRGLQLLFYSVGIGQISSEVPQNLSASRPQDRQFILSSKKLLLSDSGFYLCAWSPSGQGIEAFFGQGTRLTVV.